The subject of this entry is one TCR beta chain. Its antigen remains unidentified. This CDR3 is 15 amino acids long. Germline CDR1 KGHSH, CDR2 LQKENI. V was shortened by 3 bases and J by 2 bases, with 13 bases between the two germline ends. This sample was taken from a study of cytomegalovirus exposure and HLA in healthy donors. General study findings and limits: It was assumed in the presence/absence analyses that sequencing depth was roughly uniform across donors.

60 Vbeta and 13 Jbeta primers were used in PCR. Original processing methods: Later analysis identified some 80 million unique TCR beta chains, 10 million to 12 million shared. Method: immunoSEQ multiplex PCR; TCRdb's copy keeps in-frame clones and lacks some. D and trimming come from the DNA, and the V and J calls and clone size come from that table. The table lists around 65,000 clones, 60% to 80% of them singletons. This chain uses TRBV18 with TRBJ2-5, with D unresolved. The TCR originated in a girl between 10 and 17 years old in good health and CMV-seropositive. The sequencing sample was made of PBMCs. CDR3 residues: CASSPLSNLQETQYF. For the CDR3, the DNA is TGTGCCAGCTCACCGTTGTCGAATCTACAAGAGACCCAGTACTTC.